The rows below give T cell receptor beta chains drawn from one sample of a study of T cells in Graves' hyperthyroidism and ophthalmopathy. TCRdb independently ran MiXCR on the multiplex PCR reads; one entry per CDR3 protein. In the table there are roughly 380,000 distinct CDR3 sequences, roughly 14% of which are singletons. The sequencing sample was made of blood. These receptors came from a woman aged 55-70 years with Graves' hyperthyroidism. Both conserved end residues are part of each CDR3. The D gene is left open where the match is weak. The listing skips clone size in some rows; elsewhere it reads once, few, many or a size class.

TRBV27	.	TRBJ2-3	.	TGTGCCAGCAGTTTAAGTGGGGAAGGCACAGATACGCAGTATTTT	CASSLSGEGTDTQYF
TRBV6-1	many	TRBJ2-7	TRBD1	TGTGCCAATGGCGATCCGGGACAGGGGGCCGAGCAGTACTTC	CANGDPGQGAEQYF
TRBV18	.	TRBJ1-6	.	TGTGCCAGCTCAGGCCGGGCCGGCATCGGTAATTCACCCCTCCACTTT	CASSGRAGIGNSPLHF
TRBV29-1	.	TRBJ1-2	.	TGCAGCGTTGAAATGGGGACAAACTATGGCTACACCTTC	CSVEMGTNYGYTF
TRBV9	.	TRBJ2-2	.	TGTGCCAGCAGCCCCCGGGTTATGAACACCGGGGAGCTGTTTTTT	CASSPRVMNTGELFF
TRBV20-1	many	TRBJ2-3	.	TGCAGTGCTAACCCGGGGGCTAGCACAGATACGCAGTATTTT	CSANPGASTDTQYF
TRBV2	many	TRBJ2-7	.	TGTGCCAGCAGTGAAAGGCAGGACTCCTACGAGCAGTACTTC	CASSERQDSYEQYF
TRBV2	.	TRBJ1-1	.	TGTGCCAGCATGGATACGGGTATGGACACTGAAGCTTTCTTT	CASMDTGMDTEAFF
TRBV10-3	.	TRBJ1-1	.	TGTGCCATCAGGGCTGAGGGGTTACAAGCTTTCTTT	CAIRAEGLQAFF
TRBV28	many	TRBJ2-7	TRBD2	TGTGCCAGCAGTTTTAGCGGGAGGGCCTTTGAGCAGTACTTC	CASSFSGRAFEQYF
TRBV18	many	TRBJ1-6	.	TGTGCCAGCTCACAAACGGGACCTGCGTTAAATTCACCCCTCCACTTT	CASSQTGPALNSPLHF
TRBV12-3/TRBV12-4	many	TRBJ2-1	TRBD2	TGTGCCAGCAGGGGAGCGGGAGGGCCGGGCAATGAGCAGTTCTTC	CASRGAGGPGNEQFF
TRBV3-1	.	TRBJ2-1	.	TGTGCCAGCAGCCAAAGGCCCTTAGGGCAGTTCTTC	CASSQRPLGQFF
TRBV10-2	few	TRBJ2-1	TRBD2	TGCGCCAGCAGTGAGCCCCTTACTAGCGTTGTCGGGAATGAGCAGTTCTTC	CASSEPLTSVVGNEQFF
TRBV27	many	TRBJ1-2	.	TGTGCCAGCAGTTTATTGGCAGGGGCCTATGGCTACACCTTC	CASSLLAGAYGYTF
TRBV13	few	TRBJ1-2	TRBD1	TGTGCCAGCAGCTTAGAAAGACAGGGGAGCTACACCTTC	CASSLERQGSYTF
TRBV18	many	TRBJ2-1	TRBD1	TGTGCCAGCTCACCACCGGCGGGACAGGGGCCCTACAATGAGCAGTTCTTC	CASSPPAGQGPYNEQFF
TRBV5-8	few	TRBJ2-1	.	TGTGCCAGCAGCCGACTGGGGACCAACTCCTACAATGAGCGGTTCTTC	CASSRLGTNSYNERFF
TRBV2	few	TRBJ2-7	.	TGTGCCAGCAGTGAGGGGCCAGGGGTCTACGAGCAGTACTTC	CASSEGPGVYEQYF
TRBV29-1	few	TRBJ2-5	.	TGCAGCGTTGCTATCAGCCAAGAGACCCAGTACTTC	CSVAISQETQYF
TRBV29-1	.	TRBJ2-1	.	TGCAGCGTTGGAGGGCTTGGGACGGCCGCCGGCGAGCAGTTCTTC	CSVGGLGTAAGEQFF
TRBV4-1	many	TRBJ2-3	.	TGCGCCAGCAGCCAAGTGAATTCCGTGCTAGATACGCAGTATTTT	CASSQVNSVLDTQYF
TRBV20-1	many	TRBJ1-1	.	TGCAGTGCTAGAGATGCTCAAGGGCTCACTGAAGCTTTCTTT	CSARDAQGLTEAFF
TRBV20-1	many	TRBJ2-2	.	TGCAGTGCTGGGGCGAGGAAGGGTGGAACCGGGGAGCTGTTTTTT	CSAGARKGGTGELFF
TRBV24-1	few	TRBJ2-5	.	TGTGCCACCAGTGAGTTGACCGGGCCACTTTACTTC	CATSELTGPLYF
TRBV14	few	TRBJ1-4	.	TGTGCCAGCAGCCCTCGGGGCGCAACTAATGAAAAACTGTTTTTT	CASSPRGATNEKLFF
TRBV18	.	TRBJ1-1	.	TGTGCCAGCTCACCGTATGAGGGGGGGGACACTGAAGCTTTCTTT	CASSPYEGGDTEAFF
TRBV18	.	TRBJ1-1	.	TGTGCCAGCTCACCGTCGGAGGAGAACACTGAAGCTTTCTTT	CASSPSEENTEAFF
TRBV9	few	TRBJ2-3	TRBD2	TGTGCCAGCAGCCCCGGGACTATACCCACAGATACGCAGTATTTT	CASSPGTIPTDTQYF
TRBV5-1	.	TRBJ1-3	TRBD1	TGCGCCAGCAGCTCGGAACAGGGGACTGGAAACACCATATATTTT	CASSSEQGTGNTIYF
TRBV9	.	TRBJ2-6	.	TGTGCCAGCAGCCCCCGTGGGGCGGGGAACTCTGGGGCCAACGTCCTGACTTTC	CASSPRGAGNSGANVLTF
TRBV12-3/TRBV12-4	.	TRBJ2-1	TRBD2	TGTGCCAGCAGCTCCTATAGCGGGGGGGGCAATGAGCAGTTCTTC	CASSSYSGGGNEQFF
TRBV4-1	few	TRBJ2-7	TRBD2	TGCGCCAGCAGCCAAGCTACTAGCGGGTCCCCCTACGAGCAGTACTTC	CASSQATSGSPYEQYF
TRBV27	few	TRBJ2-7	.	TGTGCCAGCAGGAACCCCTCCTACGAGCAGTACTTC	CASRNPSYEQYF
TRBV6-1	many	TRBJ2-3	TRBD2	TGTGCCAGCAGTTCTGGCGGGAGGGTAACAGATACGCAGTATTTT	CASSSGGRVTDTQYF
TRBV19	.	TRBJ2-5	TRBD1	TGTGCCAGTAGAAGGACAGGGGATGTTGAGACCCAGTACTTC	CASRRTGDVETQYF
TRBV28	.	TRBJ2-7	TRBD1	TGTGCCAGCAGGGAGCTTCGACAGGGCCACAAGCAGTACTTC	CASRELRQGHKQYF
TRBV7-9	many	TRBJ2-7	TRBD2	TGTGCCTGGGGGCCTAGCGGGAGTTACGAGCAGTACTTC	CAWGPSGSYEQYF
TRBV11-3	.	TRBJ2-7	TRBD1	TGTGCCAGCAGCTCCCGGGACAGTACCTACGAGCAGTACTTC	CASSSRDSTYEQYF
TRBV28	many	TRBJ2-7	.	TGTGCCAGCAGTCAGCTTGCAGGCAACTACGAGCAGTACTTC	CASSQLAGNYEQYF
TRBV6-2/TRBV6-3	.	TRBJ2-4	TRBD2	TGTGCCAGCAGTTACTCGAGGCTAGCGGGAGGGCTACTCTGGGGAGACATTCAGTACTTC	CASSYSRLAGGLLWGDIQYF
TRBV20-1	few	TRBJ2-7	TRBD2	TGCAGTGCTATTCCCTCTACTAGCGGGAGGTTCGCCTACGAGCAGTACTTC	CSAIPSTSGRFAYEQYF
TRBV27	few	TRBJ1-1	.	TGTGCCAGCAACGGGGGGACTGAAGCTTTCTTT	CASNGGTEAFF
TRBV27	.	TRBJ2-1	TRBD1	TGTGCCAGCAGTTTAGGTCCAGGGGGATCTCGGGTTGAGCAGTTCTTC	CASSLGPGGSRVEQFF
TRBV29-1	many	TRBJ1-1	.	TGCAGCGTTGTCGATCGAGCGGGGGGAACTGAAGCTTTCTTT	CSVVDRAGGTEAFF
TRBV15	.	TRBJ1-1	.	TGTGCCACCAGCAGAGATGGCAGGGTTAACACTGAAGCTTTCTTT	CATSRDGRVNTEAFF
TRBV30	many	TRBJ2-2	TRBD2	TGTGCCTGGAGTCCCGGGACTAGCGGGACTACCGGGGAGCTGTTTTTT	CAWSPGTSGTTGELFF
TRBV2	many	TRBJ2-5	.	TGTGCCAGCAGTGAAGCTTTCTACCAAGAGACCCAGTACTTC	CASSEAFYQETQYF
TRBV19	.	TRBJ2-1	TRBD2	TGTGCCAGTAGTATCTTTAGCGGGATGGCCCCCTCCCATGAGCAGTTCTTC	CASSIFSGMAPSHEQFF
TRBV19	.	TRBJ1-2	.	TGTGCCAGTAGTATAACCCCGCAGGCCGCAAACTATGGCTACACCTTC	CASSITPQAANYGYTF
TRBV28	many	TRBJ2-6	.	TGTGCCAGCATTCAATCTGGGGCCAACGTCCTGACTTTC	CASIQSGANVLTF
TRBV28	many	TRBJ2-7	.	TGTGCCAGCAGTCTGCCCACCTGGGGTACGAGCTCCTACGAGCAGTACTTC	CASSLPTWGTSSYEQYF
TRBV12-3/TRBV12-4	.	TRBJ2-2	.	TGTGCCAGCAGTTTAGGGCGGGGAGCGAACACCGGGGAGCTGTTTTTT	CASSLGRGANTGELFF